This paragraph covers one TCR beta chain sequence. What antigen it recognizes has not been identified. Per-base quality was not reported, and no clone a single base away is much larger than it. Using the deep immunoSEQ assay, TCR CDR3 regions were amplified from genomic DNA by multiplex PCR. Extracted genomic DNA from each cell subset was distributed evenly across all wells of several immunoSEQ 96-well plates, and each plate was treated as a replicate. For sorted subsets, each replicate PCR was loaded with 200 ng genomic DNA, equivalent to 30,000 to 35,000 T cell genomes. The purified libraries were quantified using a Qubit 3.0 fluorometer, sized with a Bioanalyzer 2100, and then quantified again using the KAPA Library Quantification kit. Every immunoSEQ 96-well plate was sequenced on a separate single-read 150-cycle Illumina NextSeq 550 flow cell. The original methods were these. Because the immunoSEQ output included only junctional sequences and no quality scores, the filtering could not be the same as the filtering used for full-length reads. Sequences were annotated with PyIR, a Python wrapper for IgBLAST v1.9, and V/J genes and CDR3 were assigned using IMGT germline references. Reads with weak V/J assignments (E-value above 1e-6), missing CDR3, stop codons, out-of-frame junctions, or ambiguous translated residues were removed. A V3J clonotype was defined by an identical inferred V gene, J gene, and CDR3 amino acid sequence. Percentage overlap between repertoires was calculated by dividing the number of shared unique clonotypes by the size of the smaller repertoire. RTK rarefaction, the Chao1 estimator, and Recon v2.1 estimates of unobserved clonotypes were used to assess repertoire richness. For all TCRbeta clonotypes obtained by the gDNA method from four donors, generation probabilities were computed with OLGA. Here the immuneACCESS table is served through TCRdb, limited to in-frame sequences with V and J called. Missing clones are a known gap in these copies; in checked studies unresolved V genes cover under half, and the rest lacks a known reason. V and J calls and clone size are given by that table; D and trimming were obtained from the DNA. The sample data list about 640,000 clones, and about 78% of these were observed just once. Jointly, the top ten make up approximately 1.8% of the sample.

This sample was taken from a study of shared clonotypes between healthy human individuals (dated by TCRdb to about 2020). With respect to the entire study: The cohort included three men and a couple of women between 18 and 49 years of age. For each donor, CD4 naive and CD4 memory were each given three plates, CD8 naive was given two plates, and CD8 memory was given one plate. To increase sequencing depth and limit assay-specific biases, different laboratories used diverse techniques to prepare libraries and sequence TCR repertoires. To estimate repertoire size and how much clonotype sharing occurs between individuals, the study deeply sequenced the blood TCR repertoires of a handful of healthy adults. Each donor's leukapheresis produced roughly between roughly 0.9 and 9 billion PBMCs.

The paper's findings and limits, for the study overall: Compared with non-shared clonotypes, clonotypes shared by all four sorted-subset donors had higher generation probabilities. Sampling was restricted to blood, and TCR repertoires in tissue are likely to differ from TCR repertoires in blood. Incomplete sequencing was indicated by rarefaction of sorted-subset datasets, despite the large sequencing depth. Pairwise subsampling led to the expectation that sequencing depth would affect the degree of clonotype sharing among donors. The genetic and exposure-history diversity represented was limited by the small number of donors. Sharing across several donors was observed for approximately 5% of naive CD4, 3.5% of naive CD8, about 2.5% of memory CD4, and about 0.39% of memory CD8 clonotypes. Naive subsets generally had larger estimated clonotype richness than memory subsets.

The germline V gene encodes CDR1 SGHRS and CDR2 YFSETQ. The CDR3, cysteine through phenylalanine, is 13 amino acids long. Only CDR3 DNA remains: 39 bases, in frame from the first base. At the junction V is shortened by 0 bases and J by 5 bases, with 9 bases in between. Donors were healthy HIV-negative adults with no recently reported acute infections or vaccinations. Every donor was a Caucasian adult residing in Nashville, Tennessee, USA. CD4+ T cells were enriched by magnetic negative selection; naive cells were then positively selected on CD45RA, and the negative fraction formed the memory subset. Blood was collected by leukapheresis, and PBMCs were isolated by Ficoll-Histopaque density gradient centrifugation and then cryopreserved in liquid nitrogen vapor phase. Purity and quantity of every magnetically sorted T cell population were checked by analytical flow cytometry. Genomic DNA was isolated from each sorted fraction and quantified by UV absorbance on a Nanodrop 2000c.

The sequenced sample consisted of memory CD4+ T cells sorted from blood. What the cell subset or site label conveys for this sample: CD45RA-negative fraction. The clonotype originates from a woman aged 25 to 39 in good health. The sequence links TRBV5-1 to TRBJ2-7; TRBD2 is perhaps the D gene, given 6 matching bases. The DNA sequence is given as TGCGCCAGCAGCTTGGGATGGGAGGACGAGCAGTACTTC. Translated, it gives CASSLGWEDEQYF.